A single sample gave rise to the 20 T cell receptor beta chains below, sequenced in a study of blood T cells in healthy people across ages. A second PCR, run for about 7 to 11 cycles, used a sample-barcoded 5' primer plus a J-beta primer mix. One entry per CDR3 protein, called by TCRdb with MiXCR from the 5' RACE reads. In the table there are 850,000 to 950,000 distinct CDR3 sequences, around 26% of which are singletons. Sequencing input: blood. The receptors were gathered from an elderly woman in good health.

J is TRBJ1-1 and V is TRBV27, with a weak D call TRBD1 (6 bases). The germline V and J ends were trimmed by 3 bases and 1 base, with 21 bases remaining between them. This CDR3 is 18 amino acids long. Germline loops: CDR1 MNHEY, CDR2 SMNVEV (reference sequence). CDR3 in DNA: TGTGCCAGCAGTTTGAGATCCGGGGGGCGCGGGGGGAACACTGAAGCTTTCTTT. Translation gives CASSLRSGGRGGNTEAFF.

This clonotype was counted at least ten times. The chain employs TRBV12-3 or TRBV12-4 and TRBJ1-2; TRBD1 is a possible D gene (6 bases). The CDR3 consists of 15 residues. The V end lost 5 bases, the J end lost 1 base, and 14 bases lay between the germline ends. The CDR3 loop is CASSRTTGINYGYTF. CDR3 bases: TGTGCCAGCAGTCGTACTACAGGGATTAACTATGGCTACACCTTC.

This clonotype came up a few times. This chain links TRBV11-2 with TRBJ2-4; possibly TRBD1 for D (7 bases). The end of the DNA is better explained by TRBJ2-7, so the J call may be wrong. This CDR3 spans 16 amino acids. The germline V gene has CDR1 SGHAT and CDR2 FQNNGV. CDR3 in amino acids: CASSLGGGGVVYEQYF. In nucleotides, the CDR3 is TGTGCCAGCAGCTTAGGAGGAGGGGGCGTTGTTTACGAGCAGTACTTC.

This sequence joins TRBV11-2 and TRBJ1-1, with no clear D. The CDR3 totals 13 residues. Germline CDR1 and CDR2: SGHAT and FQNNGV. V was cut by 8 bases and J by 1 base, with 11 bases left in between. Here the CDR3 DNA reads TGTGCCAGCGAAAGTCCCGGGAACACTGAAGCTTTCTTT. Encoded protein: CASESPGNTEAFF.

Concerning this clonotype: Since a much larger clone is just one base distant, this may be a read error. The rearrangement links TRBV20-1 to TRBJ1-5, with no clear D. Deletions cut 4 bases from V and 0 bases from J, with 7 bases between. The CDR3 covers 13 residues. Germline CDR1 and CDR2: DFQATT and SNEGSKA (reference sequence). The CDR3 is CSAKRDSNQPQHF. In nucleotides, the CDR3 is TGCAGTGCTAAGCGGGATAGCAATCAGCCCCAGCATTTT.

CDR3 region: CSAPTGPYEQYF. The CDR3 DNA sequence: TGCAGTGCGCCGACAGGGCCCTACGAGCAGTACTTC. The chain recombines TRBV20-1 with TRBJ2-7; the match to TRBD1 covers 7 bases. Germline-derived CDR1 and CDR2 are DFQATT and SNEGSKA (reference sequence). The CDR3 loop spans 12 amino acids. Germline trimming cut 6 bases from V and 2 bases from J; bases unmatched to any gene: 4.

This clonotype was counted many times. This rearrangement joins TRBV7-2 to TRBJ2-3; weak D call: TRBD1 (5 bases). Between the trimmed V and J ends, which lost 5 bases and 6 bases, there was a span of 9 bases. This CDR3 is built from 12 residues. The V gene's germline CDR1 is SGHTA and CDR2 FQGNSA. CDR3 DNA sequence: TGTGCCAGCAGCGCAAGGGGCGATACGCAGTATTTT. It translates to CASSARGDTQYF.

This clonotype has a handful of counts. The J gene is TRBJ1-1, the V gene TRBV15; no reliable D call. Between the trimmed V and J ends, which lost 4 bases and 0 bases, there was a span of 9 bases. This CDR3 is built from 14 residues. Germline CDR1 LNHNV, CDR2 YYDKDF (reference sequence). The CDR3 protein is CATSTDTVNTEAFF. The CDR3, as DNA: TGTGCCACCAGCACCGACACTGTGAACACTGAAGCTTTCTTT.

This clonotype turned up a few times. Being one base from a much bigger clone, this may be a read error. The rearrangement links TRBV27 to TRBJ2-5; 13 bases line up with TRBD2. V was pared by 2 bases and J by 2 bases, with 8 bases of the junction left unmatched. Germline V CDR1 and CDR2: MNHEY, SMNVEV (reference sequence). This CDR3 has 18 amino acids. The CDR3 DNA reads as TGTGCCAGCAGTTTAGGTCTGAGGACTAGCGGGGGACAAGAGACCCAGTACTTC. Its translation: CASSLGLRTSGGQETQYF.

As regards this clonotype: This sequence may be a read error, since a much larger clone differs from it by one base. The chain employs TRBV7-2 and TRBJ2-3; the match to TRBD2 covers 7 bases. CDR3 length: 16 amino acids. The germline V gene has CDR1 SGHTA and CDR2 FQGNSA. Losses at the gene ends were 5 bases for V and 4 bases for J; bases not matched to a gene: 12. CDR3 coding DNA: TGTGCCAGCAGCCCCCGTGGGGCTAGCGGCGCAGATACGCAGTATTTT. Protein: CASSPRGASGADTQYF.

The table lists this clonotype with a count of one. The J gene is TRBJ1-2, the V gene TRBV2; tentative D call: TRBD1 (5 bases). CDR3 length: 13 residues. V was cut by 6 bases and J by 7 bases, with 15 bases left in between. Germline V gene lookup returns CDR1 SNHLY and CDR2 FYNNEI. This chain's CDR3 is CASRGERLGGYTF. CDR3 DNA: TGTGCCAGCAGGGGGGAGCGGCTTGGTGGCTACACCTTC.

In this sample, this clonotype turned up once. V usage is TRBV6-2 or TRBV6-3 and J usage is TRBJ2-7; 7 nucleotides agree with TRBD1. With V trimmed by 6 bases and J by 2 bases, 7 bases remained unmatched. From germline, CDR1 is MNHEY and CDR2 SVGEGT. CDR3 length equals 14 residues. CDR3 residues: CASRYDTGAYEQYF. DNA for the CDR3: TGTGCCAGCAGGTATGACACAGGGGCCTACGAGCAGTACTTC.

This clonotype was found many times. This sequence joins TRBV4-3 and TRBJ1-2; 7 nucleotides match TRBD1. Germline V gene lookup returns CDR1 LGHNA and CDR2 YSLEER. This CDR3 has 15 residues. V gave up 0 bases and J gave up 2 bases; unmatched junction bases: 3. The DNA for the CDR3 is TGCGCCAGCAGCCAAGATCAGGGGGTGAACTATGGCTACACCTTC. Residues: CASSQDQGVNYGYTF.

This clonotype occurred many times. V is TRBV12-3 or TRBV12-4 and J is TRBJ1-1; the D gene is possibly TRBD1 (5 bases). The length of the CDR3 is 14 residues. Trimming shortened V by 6 bases and J by 4 bases, and 15 bases separated the two germline ends. The CDR3 coding sequence is TGTGCCAGCAGACTGGGCCCGCAGGGCACTGAAGCTTTCTTT. It is translated as CASRLGPQGTEAFF.

This clonotype was seen at least ten times. The chain has TRBV4-2 and TRBJ2-1; 7 bases match TRBD2. V shed 0 bases and J 8 bases; nucleotides not matched to a gene: 10. The CDR3 is made up of 16 amino acids. Germline V gives CDR1 LGHNA, CDR2 YNFKEQ. CDR3 sequence reads: CASSQDGGGFLDEQFF. CDR3 DNA: TGTGCCAGCAGCCAAGATGGGGGGGGGTTTTTGGATGAGCAGTTCTTC.

The chain combines TRBV6-5 with TRBJ2-5, with 7 positions matching TRBD1. Trimming at V came to 2 bases and at J to 4 bases, leaving 4 bases not matched to a gene. Germline values: CDR1 MNHEY, CDR2 SVGAGI. This CDR3 is built from 14 residues. The CDR3: CASSYDREGETQYF. The CDR3, as DNA: TGTGCCAGCAGTTACGACAGGGAAGGAGAGACCCAGTACTTC.

Comment on this clonotype: This may stem from a read error, because a much larger clone lies one nucleotide away. This chain uses TRBV6-1 with TRBJ2-7, with TRBD1 matching over 7 bases. The CDR3 has 10 residues. Germline values: CDR1 MNHNS, CDR2 SASEGT. Trimming removed 11 bases from V and 6 bases from J; junction bases left unmatched: 4. The CDR3 spells CAQGESEQYF. CDR3 coding DNA: TGTGCCCAGGGGGAGAGCGAGCAGTACTTC.

This clonotype was counted many times. The chain combines TRBV7-2 with TRBJ2-3, with 9 bases fitting TRBD2. Trimming cost V 1 base and J 8 bases; bases outside gene matches: 13. The CDR3 covers 17 residues. Germline values: CDR1 SGHTA, CDR2 FQGNSA. CDR3 nucleotides: TGTGCCAGCAGCTTAGGGAGCGGGGGGAACCGAGTTGTTACGCAGTATTTT. Its translation: CASSLGSGGNRVVTQYF.

This chain uses TRBV7-8 with TRBJ1-5, with 11 bases aligning to TRBD1. The CDR3 covers 17 residues. Germline CDR1 SGHVS, CDR2 FQNEAQ. Trimming took 5 bases from V and 2 from J; bases not matched to a gene: 8. CDR3: CASSPGQGAIGNQPQHF. The CDR3 DNA follows: TGTGCCAGCAGCCCCGGACAGGGGGCGATAGGCAATCAGCCCCAGCATTTT.

Note on this clonotype: It may be a read error: a sequence one base away is much more abundant. CDR3 coding DNA: TGTGCCAGCAGCTCCGATACAGGGTATGGCTACACCTTC. Translation: CASSSDTGYGYTF. J is TRBJ1-2 and V is TRBV7-2; a possible D gene is TRBD1 (6 bases). Germline CDR1 reads SGHTA; CDR2 reads FQGNSA. The length of the CDR3 is 13 residues. V was trimmed by 4 bases and J by 5 bases, leaving 11 bases between them.